The entry below gives a single T cell receptor (beta chain) sequence along with its context. Its antigen is unidentified. The CDR3 sequence is 12 residues long. The V end lost 5 bases, the J end lost 6 bases, and 9 bases lay between the germline ends. Germline V lookup: CDR1 SGHTA, CDR2 FQGNSA. The data originate from a study of blood T cells in healthy people across ages. Findings and limits, study-wide: Comparison with aged donors showed that long-lived donors had more naive CD4+ cells and higher diversity. Diversity was estimated from one million T cells, and these estimates were considered underestimates.

A sample-barcoded 5' primer and a J-beta primer mix were used in a second PCR of about 7 to 12 cycles. TCRdb processed the 5' RACE reads anew with MiXCR; each CDR3 protein has one entry. The profile shows about 1.6 million distinct CDR3 sequences, about 35% of them singletons. The sequencing input was blood. The sequence derives from a woman in her 30s in good health. The chain carries TRBV7-2 and TRBJ2-3; D not resolved. For the CDR3, the DNA is TGTGCCAGCAGCCGGTTTCTGGATACGCAGTATTTT. It specifies CASSRFLDTQYF.